These 18 T cell receptor beta chains were sequenced from one sample in a study of PD-1 blockade in classical Hodgkin lymphoma (dated by TCRdb to about 2020). Receptor amplification or capture employed the immunoSEQ multiplex PCR assay. What TCRdb holds here is the immuneACCESS table cut down to in-frame rearrangements. Part of the clones is not present; checked against another copy, under half of the missing clones reflect an unresolved V gene, and the others are unexplained. This sample holds 29,000 or so clones; approximately 80% were observed only once. The biggest ten clones account for 0.5% to 0.65% of the sample. Interpreted using the paper, the time point label stands for: cycle 4 day 1 (C4D1), after five to seven weeks of nivolumab. All trial patients had relapsed after autologous stem cell transplantation, with cohorts A, B and C differing in prior brentuximab vedotin exposure. Magnetic negative selection with a Miltenyi CD4+ T cell isolation kit was used to purify CD4+ T cells from thawed PBMCs.

Sequencing used CD4+ T cells from blood, obtained before the fourth cycle of nivolumab. The receptor source for this set is a human donor with classical Hodgkin lymphoma.

This sequence joins TRBV5-1 and TRBJ2-2; TRBD1 aligns across 7 bases. There are 15 residues in the CDR3. CDR1 and CDR2 (germline): SGHRS, YFSETQ. V trimming: 2 bases; J trimming: 2 bases; junction bases outside the gene matches: 3. CDR3 bases: TGCGCCAGCAGCTTAACAGGGGTCAACACCGGGGAGCTGTTTTTT. This codes for CASSLTGVNTGELFF.

V gene TRBV7-9 combines with J gene TRBJ2-7; D ambiguous. This CDR3 spans 15 amino acids. The germline V gene encodes CDR1 SEHNR and CDR2 FQNEAQ (reference sequence). V was pared by 5 bases and J by 0 bases, with 14 bases between. The DNA for the CDR3 is TGTGCCAGCAGCCTTAATCGCGACATCTCCTACGAGCAGTACTTC. Its translation: CASSLNRDISYEQYF. The full variable domain, rest sourced from reference TRBV7-9 and TRBJ2-7, is DTGVSQNPRHKITKRGQNVTFRCDPISEHNRLYWYRQTLGQGPEFLTYFQNEAQLEKSRLLSDRFSAERPKGSFSTLEIQRTEQGDSAMYLCASSLNRDISYEQYFGPGTRLTVT.

The rearrangement joins TRBV27 to TRBJ1-4; the match to TRBD1 covers 8 bases. The CDR3 extends over 16 amino acids. Germline lookup yields CDR1 MNHEY and CDR2 SMNVEV (reference sequence). The V and J ends lost 4 bases and 4 bases, in that order; junction bases with no gene match: 8. The CDR3 reads CASSSLPTGVNEKLFF. Written as DNA, the CDR3 is TGTGCCAGCAGTTCCCTCCCGACAGGGGTTAATGAAAAACTGTTTTTT.

The chain recombines TRBV5-1 with TRBJ2-7; D is unresolved. With 0 bases removed from V and 0 bases from J, the gap between germline ends came to 10 bases. CDR1 and CDR2 from the germline V gene are SGHRS and YFSETQ. This CDR3 spans 15 amino acids. The CDR3 DNA is TGCGCCAGCAGCTTGGGGGCTGGAAGCTCCTACGAGCAGTACTTC. Its translation is CASSLGAGSSYEQYF.

The V gene is TRBV30, the J gene TRBJ2-1; D may correspond to TRBD1 or TRBD2 (5 bases each). Trimming took 3 bases from V and 4 from J, leaving 16 bases between them. CDR1 is GTSNPN and CDR2 is SVGIG in the germline V gene (reference sequence). The CDR3 runs 15 residues. In DNA form, the CDR3 reads TGTGCCTGGAGCCAGGTGGGACCAACGTACAATGAGCAGTTCTTC. This encodes CAWSQVGPTYNEQFF.

The V and J genes are TRBV5-1 and TRBJ2-3; TRBD2 matches 13 bases. The CDR3 has 15 amino acids. Germline V gives CDR1 SGHRS, CDR2 YFSETQ. Trimming cost V 4 bases and J 7 bases; bases outside gene matches: 6. Here the CDR3 reads CASSPGTSGAHTQYF. The CDR3 nucleotides are TGCGCCAGCAGCCCTGGGACTAGCGGGGCCCATACGCAGTATTTT.

J is TRBJ1-1 and V is TRBV5-1; D unresolved. The CDR3 spans 13 residues. Germline V gene sequence: CDR1 SGHRS, CDR2 YFSETQ. Trimming cost V 2 bases and J 1 base, with 6 bases left between them. The CDR3 here is CASSLERNTEAFF. CDR3 coding DNA: TGCGCCAGCAGCTTAGAGCGGAACACTGAAGCTTTCTTT.

The genes are TRBV10-3 and TRBJ2-7, with a possible D match to TRBD1 (5 bases). In germline, CDR1 is ENHRY, CDR2 SYGVKD. The CDR3 contains 17 residues. V was shortened by 0 bases and J by 0 bases, with 15 bases between the two germline ends. The CDR3 DNA reads TGTGCCATCAGTGAGTCGTGGACAACCTCCCTCTCCTACGAGCAGTACTTC. It is translated as CAISESWTTSLSYEQYF.

This rearrangement joins TRBV19 to TRBJ1-1; the D is unclear. Trimming stripped 3 bases from V and 1 base from J, with 6 bases between. The CDR3 is made up of 13 amino acids. Germline V gives CDR1 LNHDA, CDR2 SQIVND (reference sequence). As DNA, the CDR3 is TGTGCCAGTAGTATCAACCCGAACACTGAAGCTTTCTTT. Translation: CASSINPNTEAFF.

CDR3: CASSALGGLAGADTQYF. CDR3 DNA sequence: TGTGCCAGCAGTGCGCTAGGGGGGCTGGCAGGAGCAGATACGCAGTATTTT. The V call is TRBV2, the J call TRBJ2-3, with D possibly called TRBD1 or TRBD2 (6 bases each). The CDR3 extends over 17 amino acids. Germline V gene lookup returns CDR1 SNHLY and CDR2 FYNNEI. V was pared by 4 bases and J by 4 bases, with 21 bases between.

The chain has TRBV7-2 and TRBJ1-5; D gene uncertain. This CDR3 has 16 amino acids. Trimming took 1 base from V and 9 from J, leaving 19 bases between them. CDR1 SGHTA and CDR2 FQGNSA come from the germline V gene. The CDR3 region is CASSLGEQSGRRPQHF. The DNA for the CDR3 is TGTGCCAGCAGCTTAGGGGAACAGTCCGGTAGGCGGCCCCAGCATTTT.

About this clone: The sample contains more than one DNA sequence encoding this CDR3. The rearrangement uses TRBV5-1 and TRBJ2-3; D not certain. The CDR3 runs to 13 residues. Germline V gene lookup returns CDR1 SGHRS and CDR2 YFSETQ. V gave up 0 bases and J gave up 0 bases, with 2 bases separating them. CDR3 coding DNA: TGCGCCAGCAGCTTGGTTAGCACAGATACGCAGTATTTT. It encodes CASSLVSTDTQYF.

The chain employs TRBV7-9 and TRBJ1-6, with TRBD1 matching 7 bases. The junction had 16 bases not matched to a gene; V was cut back by 5 bases and J by 6 bases. CDR3 length: 18 amino acids. Germline CDR1 reads SEHNR; CDR2 reads FQNEAQ (reference sequence). The chain's CDR3 is CASSPTRSRDSSNSPLHF. As DNA, the CDR3 is TGTGCCAGCAGCCCAACGAGATCCCGGGACAGCTCTAATTCACCCCTCCACTTT.

This chain links TRBV29-1 with TRBJ1-2, with TRBD1 matching over 7 bases. The CDR3 is 13 residues long. With 3 bases clipped from V and 8 bases from J, the junction kept 9 bases outside the gene matches. Germline assignment: CDR1 SQVTM and CDR2 ANQGSEA. CDR3 coding DNA: TGCAGCGTTGAGGCCCAGGGGGAAGTCGGCTACACCTTC. It codes for CSVEAQGEVGYTF.

The gene calls are TRBV11-3 and TRBJ2-1; weak D call: TRBD1 (6 bases). The V gene's germline CDR1 is SGHNT and CDR2 YENEEA. V lost 5 bases and J lost 6, with 11 bases in between. The CDR3 is made up of 13 amino acids. The CDR3: CASSNRDPNEQFF. CDR3 in DNA: TGTGCCAGCAGCAACAGGGATCCCAATGAGCAGTTCTTC.

V usage is TRBV6-4 and J usage is TRBJ2-3; a possible D gene is TRBD1 (5 bases). Trimming stripped 6 bases from V and 2 bases from J, with 9 bases between. CDR3 length equals 13 residues. The germline V gene encodes CDR1 MRHNA and CDR2 SNTAGT. The chain's CDR3 is CASRGDPTDTQYF. The DNA of the CDR3 is TGTGCCAGCAGAGGGGATCCCACAGATACGCAGTATTTT.

The V and J genes are TRBV5-1 and TRBJ2-2; tentative D call: TRBD1 (5 bases). The CDR3 is 15 amino acids. Germline V gene lookup returns CDR1 SGHRS and CDR2 YFSETQ. V was cut by 2 bases and J by 2 bases, with 10 bases left in between. CDR3 DNA: TGCGCCAGCAGCTTCCTGACAGCTAACACCGGGGAGCTGTTTTTT. It is translated as CASSFLTANTGELFF.

The genes are TRBV5-4 and TRBJ2-1; D is unresolved. The V and J ends lost 5 bases and 5 bases respectively, with 17 bases between them. CDR3 length: 15 amino acids. From germline, CDR1 is SGHNT and CDR2 YYREEE (reference sequence). For the CDR3, the DNA is TGTGCCAGCAGTCGTCAATGGACCGGCGACAATGAGCAGTTCTTC. This sequence encodes CASSRQWTGDNEQFF.